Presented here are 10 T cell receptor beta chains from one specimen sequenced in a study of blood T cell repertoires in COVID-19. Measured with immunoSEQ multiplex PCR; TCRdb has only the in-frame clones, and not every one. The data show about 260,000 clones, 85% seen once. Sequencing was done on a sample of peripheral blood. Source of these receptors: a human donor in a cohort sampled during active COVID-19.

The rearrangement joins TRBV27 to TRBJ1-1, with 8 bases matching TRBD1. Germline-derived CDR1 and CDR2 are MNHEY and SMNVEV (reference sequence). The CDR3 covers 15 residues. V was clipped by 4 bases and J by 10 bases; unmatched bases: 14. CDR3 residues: CASSSEKAGGGAAFF. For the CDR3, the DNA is TGTGCCAGCAGTTCGGAAAAGGCAGGGGGCGGTGCAGCTTTCTTT.

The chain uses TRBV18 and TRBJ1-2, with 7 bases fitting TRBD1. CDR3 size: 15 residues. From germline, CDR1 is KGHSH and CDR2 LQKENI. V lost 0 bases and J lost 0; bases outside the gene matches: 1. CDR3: CASSPPGTANYGYTF. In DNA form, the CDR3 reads TGTGCCAGCTCACCACCCGGGACAGCTAACTATGGCTACACCTTC.

The CDR3 nucleotides read TGCGCCAGCAGCTCCCCCGACAGGGGGCTAAAAGGAGCTTTCTTT. It encodes CASSSPDRGLKGAFF. The J gene is TRBJ1-1, the V gene TRBV5-1; 10 bases align to TRBD1. This CDR3 region has 15 residues. Trimming removed 3 bases from V and 10 bases from J; junction bases left unmatched: 12. Looked up from germline, CDR1 is SGHRS and CDR2 is YFSETQ.

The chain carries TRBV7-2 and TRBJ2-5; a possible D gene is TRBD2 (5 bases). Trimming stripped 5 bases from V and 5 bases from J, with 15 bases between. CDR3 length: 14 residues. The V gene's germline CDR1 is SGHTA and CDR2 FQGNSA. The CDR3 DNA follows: TGTGCCAGCAGCCCCGGAACCGGCGGGGAGACCCAGTACTTC. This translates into CASSPGTGGETQYF.

As DNA, the CDR3 is TGTGCCTGGTCCCGGGTTGGCGAAGCTTTCTTT. It is translated as CAWSRVGEAFF. This rearrangement joins TRBV30 to TRBJ1-1, with no clear D. V lost 5 bases to trimming and J lost 8 bases, with 12 bases between them. The germline V gene has CDR1 GTSNPN and CDR2 SVGIG (reference sequence). CDR3 length: 11 amino acids.

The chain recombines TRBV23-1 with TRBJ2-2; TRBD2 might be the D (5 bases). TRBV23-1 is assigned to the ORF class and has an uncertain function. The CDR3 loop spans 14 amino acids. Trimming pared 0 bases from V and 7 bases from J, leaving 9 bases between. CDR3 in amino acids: CASSQSHGGGELFF. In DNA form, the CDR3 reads TGCGCCAGCAGTCAATCGCACGGAGGCGGGGAGCTGTTTTTT.

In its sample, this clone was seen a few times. In DNA form, the CDR3 reads TGTGCCAGCAGTTCTACAGGGCTCCCCGGGAAGGGCTACACCTTC. Translation gives CASSSTGLPGKGYTF. The genes are TRBV5-8 and TRBJ1-2, with D perhaps TRBD1 (6 bases). Trimming left V 5 bases short and J 8 bases short, with 22 bases between. Germline lookup yields CDR1 SGHTS and CDR2 YDEGEE. The CDR3 totals 15 residues. Filled out from reference TRBV5-8 and TRBJ1-2, the complete variable domain reads EAGVTQSPTHLIKTRGQQATLRCSPISGHTSVYWYQQALGLGLQFLLWYDEGEERNRGNFPPRFSGRQFPNYSSELNVNALELEDSALYLCASSSTGLPGKGYTFGSGTRLTVV.

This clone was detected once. CDR3 sequence reads: CASSGDRVVNYGYTF. For the CDR3, the DNA is TGTGCCAGCAGTGGGGACAGGGTCGTAAACTATGGCTACACCTTC. The V call is TRBV25-1, the J call TRBJ1-2; 9 bases fit TRBD1. This CDR3 spans 15 amino acids. Per the germline V gene, CDR1 is MGHDK and CDR2 is SYGVNS. The V and J ends lost 4 bases and 2 bases, in that order; junction bases with no gene match: 5.

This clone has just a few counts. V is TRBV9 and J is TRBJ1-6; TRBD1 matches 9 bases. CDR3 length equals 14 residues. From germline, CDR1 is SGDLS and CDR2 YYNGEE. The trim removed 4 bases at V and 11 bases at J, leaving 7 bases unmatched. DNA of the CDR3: TGTGCCAGCAGCCCTGGGACAGGGCGACCACCCCTCCACTTT. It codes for CASSPGTGRPPLHF.

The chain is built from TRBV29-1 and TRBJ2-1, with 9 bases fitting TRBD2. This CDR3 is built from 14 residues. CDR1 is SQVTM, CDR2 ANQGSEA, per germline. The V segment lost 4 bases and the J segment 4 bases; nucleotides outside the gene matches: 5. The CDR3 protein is CSVGSGSRYNEQFF. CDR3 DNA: TGCAGCGTTGGTAGCGGGAGTAGGTACAATGAGCAGTTCTTC.